This record covers a single T cell receptor (beta chain). The antigen is unknown. These data come from a study of T cell responses to AZD1222 COVID-19 vaccine. Study conclusions and caveats: Donors in the cohort were predominantly white British and more often female, and clonal diversity was possibly underestimated.

CDR1 MDHEN and CDR2 SYDVKM come from the germline V gene. The CDR3 totals 13 residues. Trimming cost V 8 bases and J 5 bases, with 15 bases left between them. Measured with immunoSEQ multiplex PCR; TCRdb has only the in-frame clones, and not every one. This table has 150,000 to 200,000 clones, approximately 90% appearing once. The sequences come from peripheral blood, collected 28 days after the second AZD1222 dose. The chain uses TRBV28 and TRBJ1-1, with D perhaps TRBD1 (5 bases). This clonotype originated in an adult who received the AZD1222 COVID-19 vaccine. The DNA for the CDR3 is TGTGCCAGCTCATGGACGGGGGGGACTGAAGCTTTCTTT. Translating it yields CASSWTGGTEAFF.